These 10 T cell receptor beta chains share one sample of origin, sequenced in a study of T cell changes during pregnancy in multiple sclerosis. The repertoire was sequenced with immunoSEQ multiplex PCR; TCRdb's copy has only in-frame clones and lacks some. The sample gives fewer than 60,000 clones, roughly 95% of which show up once; less than 0.35% is in the top ten. The specimen was CD4+ T cells from peripheral blood mononuclear cells, collected in the third trimester of pregnancy. The receptors were sampled from a female donor with multiple sclerosis, enrolled in a pregnancy study.

The V call is TRBV4-2, the J call TRBJ2-3; 10 nucleotides agree with TRBD2. In germline, CDR1 is LGHNA, CDR2 YNFKEQ. The CDR3 loop spans 17 amino acids. V trimming: 0 bases; J trimming: 5 bases; junction bases outside the gene matches: 8. The CDR3, as DNA: TGTGCCAGCAGCCAAGATCTCGGGGCTAGCGGGAGAGATACGCAGTATTTT. The encoded protein is CASSQDLGASGRDTQYF.

V gene TRBV9 combines with J gene TRBJ2-1; the match to TRBD2 covers 10 bases. Germline V CDR1 and CDR2: SGDLS, YYNGEE. V lost 0 bases and J lost 7; bases outside the gene matches: 16. The CDR3 consists of 19 residues. CDR3 sequence reads: CASSVVGVPTSGMDNEQFF. The CDR3 bases are TGTGCCAGCAGCGTAGTTGGGGTACCCACTAGCGGGATGGATAATGAGCAGTTCTTC.

The V call is TRBV18, the J call TRBJ2-1; 8 positions agree with TRBD2. The germline CDR1 and CDR2 sequences are KGHSH and LQKENI. V dropped 4 bases and J dropped 8; count of bases not matched to a gene: 7. The CDR3 is 14 residues long. CDR3 coding DNA: TGTGCCAGCTCACTGGGACTAGGTCTGTATGAGCAGTTCTTC. It codes for CASSLGLGLYEQFF.

This chain joins TRBV6-6 and TRBJ2-4, with 14 bases fitting TRBD2. V gave up 6 bases and J gave up 8 bases; unmatched junction bases: 6. CDR3 length equals 15 residues. Germline V lookup: CDR1 MNHNY, CDR2 SVGAGI (reference sequence). The CDR3 sequence is CASSSGLAGGYIQYF. CDR3 nucleotide sequence: TGTGCCAGCAGCTCCGGACTAGCGGGAGGATACATTCAGTACTTC.

V is TRBV6-1 and J is TRBJ2-7, with a weak D call TRBD2 (5 bases). The germline V gene has CDR1 MNHNS and CDR2 SASEGT. V was pared by 2 bases and J by 0 bases, with 8 bases between. The CDR3 contains 14 residues. CDR3 residues: CASSELASSYEQYF. CDR3 bases: TGTGCCAGCAGTGAACTAGCCAGCTCCTACGAGCAGTACTTC.

This clone has only one observation. This chain uses TRBV6-1 with TRBJ1-1; TRBD1 agrees at 7 bases. With V trimmed by 7 bases and J by 6 bases, 11 bases remained unmatched. The CDR3 sequence is 14 residues long. Germline assignment: CDR1 MNHNS and CDR2 SASEGT. DNA for the CDR3: TGTGCCAGCAACAAAAAGGGGGCATTCGCTGAAGCTTTCTTT. This gives the protein CASNKKGAFAEAFF.

The rearrangement joins TRBV10-3 to TRBJ2-7; 7 bases match TRBD1. The CDR3 totals 12 residues. Losses at the gene ends were 10 bases for V and 0 bases for J; bases not matched to a gene: 3. CDR1 ENHRY and CDR2 SYGVKD come from the germline V gene. CDR3 DNA: TGTGCCACCCGACAGGGCTCCTACGAGCAGTACTTC. Translated: CATRQGSYEQYF.

The genes are TRBV21-1 and TRBJ2-4; the table's D call of TRBD2 was not tested on the DNA. TRBV21-1 is a known pseudogene. The CDR3 totals 17 residues. The CDR3 sequence: CASSETSELLAKNIQYF. CDR3 coding DNA: TGTGCCAGCAGCGAGACTAGCGAGCTCCTAGCCAAAAACATTCAGTACTTC.

V gene TRBV5-5 combines with J gene TRBJ1-5, with D unclear. The germline V gene has CDR1 SGHKS and CDR2 YYEKEE (reference sequence). This CDR3 spans 15 amino acids. V gave up 0 bases and J gave up 3 bases, with 10 bases separating them. The CDR3 is CASSLAMGLNQPQHF. In DNA form, the CDR3 reads TGTGCCAGCAGCTTGGCCATGGGCCTCAATCAGCCCCAGCATTTT.

This clone appeared a single time. The genes are TRBV4-3 and TRBJ2-1, with TRBD2 identical over 8 bases. The CDR3 consists of 17 residues. The V gene end was trimmed by 0 bases and the J gene end by 6 bases; junction bases not matched to a gene: 10. Germline lookup yields CDR1 LGHNA and CDR2 YSLEER. CDR3 coding DNA: TGCGCCAGCAGCCAAGAACCTTCGGGGGGGCCCTCCAATGAGCAGTTCTTC. Residues: CASSQEPSGGPSNEQFF.